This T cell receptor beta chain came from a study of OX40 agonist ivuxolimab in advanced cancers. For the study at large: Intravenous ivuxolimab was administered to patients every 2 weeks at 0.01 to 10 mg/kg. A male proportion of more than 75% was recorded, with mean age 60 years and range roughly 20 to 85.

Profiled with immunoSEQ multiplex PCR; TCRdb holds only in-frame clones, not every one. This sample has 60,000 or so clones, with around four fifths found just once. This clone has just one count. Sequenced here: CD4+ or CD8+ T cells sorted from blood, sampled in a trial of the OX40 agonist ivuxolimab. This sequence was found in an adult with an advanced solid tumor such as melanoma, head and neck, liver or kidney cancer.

DNA for the CDR3: TGTGCCAGCAGCTCAGCAGGGGGATTGCAGTACTTC. This codes for CASSSAGGLQYF. V usage is TRBV7-2 and J usage is TRBJ2-7, with TRBD1 identical over 7 bases. This CDR3 is built from 12 residues. V was clipped by 4 bases and J by 9 bases; unmatched bases: 6. Germline V CDR1 and CDR2: SGHTA, FQGNSA.